Listed below are T cell receptor beta chains from one sample, sequenced in a study of blood T cell repertoires in COVID-19. Sequencing used immunoSEQ multiplex PCR; TCRdb keeps in-frame clones, though not all of them. The sample carries about 240,000 clones, 75% to 90% recorded once. Sequenced material: peripheral blood. The receptors derive from a man aged 55 to 70 who had recovered from COVID-19. The CDR3 runs from the conserved cysteine through the conserved F or W. The D gene is left open where the match is weak. Rows may omit the clone size; those that give it use once, few, many or a size class.

cdr3_length	d_call	clone_size	v_call	j_call	cdr3_aa	cdr3_nt
17	TRBD2	.	TRBV11-2	TRBJ2-1	CASSLAALAGGYNEQFF	TGTGCCAGCAGCTTAGCGGCACTAGCGGGGGGTTACAATGAGCAGTTCTTC
17	TRBD1	once	TRBV5-1	TRBJ2-3	CASSLGPRTGRKDTQYF	TGCGCCAGCAGCTTGGGCCCACGGACAGGGAGAAAAGATACGCAGTATTTT
15	.	.	TRBV19	TRBJ1-5	CASSPGQAGVVAQHF	TGTGCCAGTAGCCCCGGGCAGGCGGGGGTCGTGGCCCAGCATTTT
14	.	.	TRBV12-5	TRBJ2-1	CASGSPTKNNEQFF	TGTGCTAGTGGTTCACCGACTAAGAACAATGAGCAGTTCTTC
15	.	.	TRBV27	TRBJ2-2	CASSFGRVATGELFF	TGTGCCAGCAGTTTTGGTCGGGTAGCCACCGGGGAGCTGTTTTTT
16	TRBD2	.	TRBV3-1/TRBV3-2	TRBJ2-7	CASSQQGLAGVYEQYF	TGTGCCAGCAGCCAACAGGGACTAGCGGGGGTTTACGAGCAGTACTTC
15	TRBD2	.	TRBV6-6	TRBJ2-7	CASRRLAANSYEQYF	TGTGCCAGCAGGCGACTAGCGGCGAACTCCTACGAGCAGTACTTC
18	TRBD2	.	TRBV6-2/TRBV6-3	TRBJ2-2	CASSYSFFPPTSSGELFF	TGTGCCAGCAGTTACTCATTCTTCCCACCGACTAGCAGCGGGGAGCTGTTTTTT
16	.	.	TRBV4-2	TRBJ1-3	CASSQGESLQGNTIYF	TGTGCCAGCAGCCAAGGAGAATCCTTACAGGGAAACACCATATATTTT
17	.	.	TRBV18	TRBJ1-2	CASSPGGSPGFNYGYTF	TGTGCCAGCTCACCCGGGGGGAGTCCGGGGTTTAACTATGGCTACACCTTC
15	.	.	TRBV5-4	TRBJ1-2	CASSLSDEINYGYTF	TGTGCCAGCAGCTTGTCAGATGAAATCAACTATGGCTACACCTTC
14	.	once	TRBV27	TRBJ2-3	CASSLLPPTDTQYF	TGTGCCAGCAGTTTACTACCCCCGACAGATACGCAGTATTTT
12	.	.	TRBV19	TRBJ2-5	CATKQGRETQYF	TGTGCCACAAAACAGGGGAGGGAGACCCAGTACTTC
16	.	.	TRBV10-3	TRBJ1-2	CAISEFRGDSNYGYTF	TGTGCCATCAGTGAGTTCAGGGGCGACTCTAACTATGGCTACACCTTC
13	.	.	TRBV6-5	TRBJ1-4	CASSYRGREKLFF	TGTGCCAGCAGTTACCGGGGAAGAGAAAAACTGTTTTTT
12	.	.	TRBV6-6	TRBJ1-3	CASRGTGNTIYF	TGTGCCAGCAGGGGGACAGGAAACACCATATATTTT
16	TRBD2	.	TRBV7-2	TRBJ2-7	CASSLDWTSGSYEQYF	TGTGCCAGCAGCTTAGATTGGACTAGCGGGTCCTACGAGCAGTACTTC
11	.	.	TRBV20-1	TRBJ2-2	CSVSSPGELFF	TGCAGTGTTTCTAGTCCCGGGGAGCTGTTTTTT
13	.	.	TRBV19	TRBJ2-5	CASSIPGMETQYF	TGTGCCAGTAGTATTCCGGGGATGGAGACCCAGTACTTC
12	.	few	TRBV11-3	TRBJ2-1	CASSGGGAEQFF	TGTGCCAGCAGCGGAGGGGGGGCCGAGCAGTTCTTC
16	TRBD1	.	TRBV6-5	TRBJ2-5	CASSYPSPTGVETQYF	TGTGCCAGCAGTTACCCCTCACCCACAGGGGTAGAGACCCAGTACTTC
13	TRBD1	many	TRBV5-1	TRBJ1-1	CASSKTTGSVAFF	TGCGCCAGCAGCAAAACGACAGGGAGTGTGGCTTTCTTT
13	.	.	TRBV6-5	TRBJ2-1	CASSYTGSNEQFF	TGTGCCAGCAGCTATACAGGGAGCAATGAGCAGTTCTTC
15	.	.	TRBV2	TRBJ2-3	CASTPDLAVTDTQYF	TGTGCCAGCACCCCAGACTTGGCTGTCACAGATACGCAGTATTTT
13	TRBD1	.	TRBV6-5	TRBJ1-6	CASGTGNNSPLHF	TGTGCCAGCGGGACAGGGAATAATTCACCCCTCCACTTT
17	TRBD1	.	TRBV7-9	TRBJ2-3	CASSLGTGLDLTDTQYF	TGTGCCAGCAGCCTGGGGACAGGCCTTGACCTAACAGATACGCAGTATTTT
15	TRBD1	.	TRBV12-5	TRBJ2-3	CASGTGQGNTDTQYF	TGTGCTAGTGGTACCGGACAGGGGAACACAGATACGCAGTATTTT
14	.	.	TRBV25-1	TRBJ1-2	CASSELGGNYGYTF	TGTGCCAGCAGTGAATTAGGAGGCAACTATGGCTACACCTTC
14	.	.	TRBV6-5	TRBJ1-1	CASSTPAGPGQAFF	TGTGCCAGCAGCACTCCCGCAGGCCCTGGTCAAGCTTTCTTT
15	TRBD1	.	TRBV24-1	TRBJ2-7	CATSDRTGAVYEQYF	TGTGCCACCAGTGATCGGACAGGGGCCGTCTACGAGCAGTACTTC
17	TRBD2	.	TRBV5-1	TRBJ2-3	CASSSPRLAQKGDTQYF	TGCGCCAGCAGCTCACCACGACTAGCTCAAAAGGGGGATACGCAGTATTTT
17	.	.	TRBV21-1	TRBJ2-2	CASSKGQASGGTGELFF	TGTGCCAGCAGCAAAGGGCAGGCCTCCGGGGGCACCGGGGAGCTGTTTTTT
17	TRBD2	.	TRBV7-9	TRBJ2-3	CASSFFGASGAADTQYF	TGTGCCAGCAGCTTTTTTGGGGCTAGCGGGGCGGCAGATACGCAGTATTTT
15	.	.	TRBV18	TRBJ2-3	CASSPQSQSTDTQYF	TGTGCCAGCTCACCACAATCTCAGAGCACAGATACGCAGTATTTT
15	.	.	TRBV5-1	TRBJ1-1	CASSYYQGGSTEAFF	TGCGCCAGCAGCTATTACCAGGGAGGAAGCACTGAAGCTTTCTTT
10	.	.	TRBV20-1	TRBJ1-2	CSARVGGYTF	TGCAGTGCTAGAGTCGGGGGCTACACCTTC
19	TRBD1	.	TRBV15	TRBJ2-6	CATSRDGWDRVSGANVLTF	TGTGCCACCAGCAGAGATGGGTGGGACAGGGTGTCTGGGGCCAACGTCCTGACTTTC
16	.	.	TRBV24-1	TRBJ2-3	CATSDATGRSTDTQYF	TGTGCCACCAGTGATGCGACAGGGAGGAGCACAGATACGCAGTATTTT
14	TRBD1	.	TRBV24-1	TRBJ2-5	CATSEPQGAETQYF	TGTGCCACCAGTGAGCCACAGGGGGCAGAGACCCAGTACTTC
13	.	.	TRBV6-5	TRBJ1-6	CASSRQEQLPLHF	TGTGCCAGCAGTCGGCAGGAACAATTACCCCTCCACTTT
16	.	.	TRBV2	TRBJ2-2	CASSPQGFRVTGELFF	TGTGCCAGCAGTCCCCAGGGTTTTAGGGTCACCGGGGAGCTGTTTTTT
16	.	.	TRBV5-6	TRBJ1-6	CASSLARESRGSPLHF	TGTGCCAGCAGCTTGGCCCGGGAGTCTAGGGGATCACCCCTCCACTTT
14	.	.	TRBV4-1	TRBJ2-7	CASSQVAGQGEQYF	TGCGCCAGCAGCCAAGTGGCAGGGCAGGGAGAGCAGTACTTC
15	.	.	TRBV10-3	TRBJ2-2	CAIRGGEANTGELFF	TGTGCCATCAGAGGGGGGGAAGCGAACACCGGGGAGCTGTTTTTT
13	TRBD1	.	TRBV27	TRBJ1-6	CASSQGQGSPLHF	TGTGCCAGCAGTCAGGGACAGGGTTCACCCCTCCACTTT
17	TRBD1	.	TRBV3-1/TRBV3-2	TRBJ1-2	CASSLPGQGTAENGYTF	TGTGCCAGCAGCCTTCCGGGACAGGGGACGGCAGAGAATGGCTACACCTTC
17	.	.	TRBV4-1	TRBJ1-3	CASSQFSGGDSGNTIYF	TGCGCCAGCAGCCAATTTTCGGGGGGCGACTCTGGAAACACCATATATTTT
13	.	.	TRBV2	TRBJ1-1	CASTGQRNTEAFF	TGTGCCAGCACCGGACAGCGGAACACTGAAGCTTTCTTT
13	.	.	TRBV2	TRBJ2-1	CASSEVVQDSGFF	TGTGCCAGCAGTGAAGTCGTCCAGGACTCTGGGTTCTTC
13	.	few	TRBV5-1	TRBJ2-2	CASSLGATGELFF	TGCGCCAGCAGCTTGGGGGCAACGGGGGAGCTGTTTTTT
15	TRBD2	.	TRBV2	TRBJ2-3	CASSLGGAGTDTQYF	TGTGCCAGCAGTCTCGGGGGGGCCGGCACAGATACGCAGTATTTT
13	TRBD1	.	TRBV12-3/TRBV12-4	TRBJ1-5	CATLGQSNQPQHF	TGTGCCACCTTGGGACAGAGCAATCAGCCCCAGCATTTT
16	.	.	TRBV19	TRBJ2-5	CASSISVGRAKETQYF	TGTGCCAGTAGTATAAGTGTGGGCAGGGCGAAAGAGACCCAGTACTTC
15	TRBD1	.	TRBV5-1	TRBJ2-2	CASSSPGQGAGELFF	TGCGCCAGCAGCTCACCGGGACAGGGGGCCGGGGAGCTGTTTTTT
13	.	.	TRBV7-9	TRBJ1-5	CASSLQTGQPQHF	TGTGCCAGCAGCTTACAGACCGGGCAGCCCCAGCATTTT